This TCR beta chain was recovered during a study of OX40 agonist ivuxolimab in advanced cancers. The study, taken as a whole, reports: Also present in some nonresponders was a low level of normalized T-cell clonal expansion. Circulating CD4+ and CD8+ T cells showed clonal expansion by week 6 at 0.1 to 3.0 mg/kg. Researchers did not determine the expanded peripheral T cells' antigen specificity.

Here immunoSEQ multiplex PCR was the method, and the copy in TCRdb shows in-frame clones only, minus some. The sample holds about 83,000 clones; roughly 89% are singletons and the top ten take 8.4%. With respect to this clone: The antigen remains undetermined.

Germline CDR1 reads SNHLY; CDR2 reads FYNNEI. V shed 2 bases and J shed 2 bases, with 9 bases lying between them. This CDR3 region has 14 residues. The source is an adult with an advanced solid tumor such as melanoma, head and neck, liver or kidney cancer. The genes are TRBV2 and TRBJ2-5; D ambiguous. The sequencing here drew on CD4+ or CD8+ T cells sorted from blood, taken in a trial of the OX40 agonist ivuxolimab. This CDR3 reads CASSEIDGQETQYF. In DNA form, the CDR3 reads TGTGCCAGCAGTGAAATCGACGGGCAAGAGACCCAGTACTTC.